A selection of T cell receptor beta chains follows, all from one sample in a study of T-cell memory formation after mild COVID-19. From the 5' RACE reads, TCRdb called clonotypes with MiXCR, one entry per CDR3 protein. The data hold 140,000 to 150,000 distinct CDR3 sequences, with under 30% observed a single time. Sample: PBMCs or a T cell subset sorted from them (not recorded which). These receptors all come from an adult woman who had mild COVID-19 (a few samples of this study predate the infection). Cell type and time point are not known. Each CDR3 is given with its conserved first and last residue. D genes are given only for firm matches. Some rows have no size entry. The others give once, few or many, or a class for an expanded clone.

cdr3_nt cdr3_aa v_call clone_size d_call j_call
TGTGCCAGCACCCTTCTCAGTTTTCGTGGCAATGAGCAGTTCTTC CASTLLSFRGNEQFF TRBV5-5 . . TRBJ2-1
TGTGCCAGCAGCCCGCCAAGGCTAGCGAACACCGGGGAGCTGTTTTTT CASSPPRLANTGELFF TRBV7-2 . . TRBJ2-2
TGTGCCAGCAGTTACGGGACTAGCGGGATGGGGGATGAGCAGTTCTTC CASSYGTSGMGDEQFF TRBV28 . TRBD2 TRBJ2-1
TGCGCCAGCAGCCAAGATGAAAGCACTGAAGCTTTCTTT CASSQDESTEAFF TRBV4-1 few . TRBJ1-1
TGCGCCAGCAGCCAAAAGCCGGACAGGGTGAACACCGGGGAGCTGTTTTTT CASSQKPDRVNTGELFF TRBV4-1 few TRBD1 TRBJ2-2
TGTGCCAGCAGCGTAGAGGGGGGCTCACCCCTCCACTTT CASSVEGGSPLHF TRBV9 few . TRBJ1-6
TGTGCCAGCTCACCAGGCAGTTCCTACGAGCAGTACTTC CASSPGSSYEQYF TRBV18 many . TRBJ2-7
TGTGCCAGCAGCGGATATGAGCAGTTCTTC CASSGYEQFF TRBV11-1 once . TRBJ2-1
TGCGCCAGCAGCCGAGGTTGGGCGGAGAATTCACCCCTCCACTTT CASSRGWAENSPLHF TRBV4-1 . . TRBJ1-6
TGTGCCAGCAGCCCCAGACTGGCGGGGGGGCCTTCAGATACGCAGTATTTT CASSPRLAGGPSDTQYF TRBV9 . TRBD2 TRBJ2-3
TGTGCCAGCAGTTTACCGCTCACCCCTGAAGCTTTCTTT CASSLPLTPEAFF TRBV12-3/TRBV12-4 . . TRBJ1-1
TGTGCCAGCAGTCCCCCGAGCCGGGGGACCACTGAAGCTTTCTTT CASSPPSRGTTEAFF TRBV12-3/TRBV12-4 few . TRBJ1-1
TGTGCCAGCAGCGTAGGTGGGACGGGGAATGAGCAGTTCTTC CASSVGGTGNEQFF TRBV9 few . TRBJ2-1
TGTGCCAGCAGCTTAGCCCGAGCGGGAGCGACGTACAATGAGCAGTTCTTC CASSLARAGATYNEQFF TRBV7-9 . TRBD2 TRBJ2-1
TGTGCCAGCAGTTTGTCAATAGCGGGCACCGGGGAGCTGTTTTTT CASSLSIAGTGELFF TRBV12-3/TRBV12-4 . TRBD2 TRBJ2-2
TGTGCCAGCAGCCTGTCAATAGCGGGGAGCTCCTACGAGCAGTACTTC CASSLSIAGSSYEQYF TRBV4-2 . TRBD2 TRBJ2-7
TGTGCCATCAACCGGGACAGGTACACCGGGGAGCTGTTTTTT CAINRDRYTGELFF TRBV2 . TRBD1 TRBJ2-2
TGCAGCGACGGACTAGCGGGAAAAGAGACCCAGTACTTC CSDGLAGKETQYF TRBV29-1 few TRBD2 TRBJ2-5
TGTGCCAGCAGCCATCTTCTCGGGACAGGGAATCACTATGGCTACACCTTC CASSHLLGTGNHYGYTF TRBV7-2 few TRBD1 TRBJ1-2
TGTGCCAGCACCCCAGGACAGAGCCTTCTCTACGAGCAGTACTTC CASTPGQSLLYEQYF TRBV5-6 few . TRBJ2-7
TGTGCCAGCAGCTTATTTCGGCGGAGTCGCCCTAGCTCCTACAATGAGCAGTTCTTC CASSLFRRSRPSSYNEQFF TRBV7-9 . . TRBJ2-1
TGTGCCAGCAGTGACCCTGACAGCGGACTCAATCAGCCCCAGCATTTT CASSDPDSGLNQPQHF TRBV25-1 once . TRBJ1-5
TGTGCCAGCAGCCAAGAGTGGGGGAAAAGCTATGGCTACACCTTC CASSQEWGKSYGYTF TRBV14 many . TRBJ1-2
TGTGCCAGCGGACCGATGGGCCACCACGTCAGCCCGGCGGGTGGCTACACCTTC CASGPMGHHVSPAGGYTF TRBV2 . . TRBJ1-2
TGTGCCAGCAGCGTAGACCCTAGCGGGAGGGCAGATACGCAGTATTTT CASSVDPSGRADTQYF TRBV9 . TRBD2 TRBJ2-3
TGCAGTGCTAGAATTAGCGGGGGAACAAAGACCCAGTACTTC CSARISGGTKTQYF TRBV20-1 . TRBD2 TRBJ2-5
TGTGCCATCAGTGAAGGGCCAAGGGTTCGGTCTGGAAACACCATATATTTT CAISEGPRVRSGNTIYF TRBV10-3 . . TRBJ1-3
TGTGCCAGCAGTTATTGGGGGGTCCCCAGCTCCTACAATGAGCAGTTCTTC CASSYWGVPSSYNEQFF TRBV27 few . TRBJ2-1
TGCAGCTCCTTCGGGACGTACCACAATGAGCAGTTCTTC CSSFGTYHNEQFF TRBV29-1 . . TRBJ2-1
TGTGCCAGCAGCGCCCCCGGGACTAGCGGGGACAATGAGCAGTTCTTC CASSAPGTSGDNEQFF TRBV7-2 few TRBD2 TRBJ2-1
TGTGCCTGGAGTCCCCTTGAGTCGTCTGGGGCCAACGTCCTGACTTTC CAWSPLESSGANVLTF TRBV30 . . TRBJ2-6
TGTGCCACCAGCGATGAGGGGAAAATGAACACTGAAGCTTTCTTT CATSDEGKMNTEAFF TRBV15 . . TRBJ1-1
TGTGCCAGTGAGGACCCAGTCGGGGAGACCCAGTACTTC CASEDPVGETQYF TRBV19 few . TRBJ2-5
TGTGCTTTCGACAGGGACTCCTACGAGCAGTACTTC CAFDRDSYEQYF TRBV30 few TRBD1 TRBJ2-7
TGCAGTGCCCAGAGACTAGCGGGCTCCTACGAGCAGTACTTC CSAQRLAGSYEQYF TRBV20-1 . TRBD2 TRBJ2-7
TGCAGTGCTAGAGATCCGACAGGGGCTTCACAGCACAATACGCAGTATTTT CSARDPTGASQHNTQYF TRBV20-1 few TRBD1 TRBJ2-3
TGCAGCGTTTGGATAGCGGGAGCCACCTACGAGCAGTACTTC CSVWIAGATYEQYF TRBV29-1 medium-sized TRBD2 TRBJ2-7
TGTGCCAGCAGTGATCAGGGGCCAGATACGCAGTATTTT CASSDQGPDTQYF TRBV2 few . TRBJ2-3
TGTGCCAGCCCGTCGACAGGGACGCCAAATGAGCAGTTCTTC CASPSTGTPNEQFF TRBV7-9 few TRBD1 TRBJ2-1
TGTGCCTGGAGTATCGGGACTTCCTATGGCTACACCTTC CAWSIGTSYGYTF TRBV30 . . TRBJ1-2
TGCAGTGTAAATGGGCAGGGTGAAAACACCATATATTTT CSVNGQGENTIYF TRBV20-1 . . TRBJ1-3
TGTGCCACCAGTGATTGGGGGACTAGCGGGGACAATGAGCAGTTCTTC CATSDWGTSGDNEQFF TRBV24-1 . TRBD2 TRBJ2-1
TGCGCCAGCAGCCAAGAGAACAGGGAACCAGATACGCAGTATTTT CASSQENREPDTQYF TRBV4-1 . . TRBJ2-3
TGCGCCAGCAGCTTGGGTCAGGGTGGAAACATTCAGTACTTC CASSLGQGGNIQYF TRBV5-1 few . TRBJ2-4
TGCAGCGTTTCTGAGGGACAGCCTAACTATGGCTACACCTTC CSVSEGQPNYGYTF TRBV29-1 many TRBD1 TRBJ1-2
TGTGCCAGCAGCTTAGTTGGGGGGGTCGTTTCGGACGAGCAGTACTTC CASSLVGGVVSDEQYF TRBV7-9 once TRBD2 TRBJ2-7
TGTGCCATCAGTGAAAGGGGAACCGCAGATACGCAGTATTTT CAISERGTADTQYF TRBV10-3 few . TRBJ2-3
TGCAGTGCCGCCCCCTTGAGCGGAGACTCCTACGAGCAGTACTTC CSAAPLSGDSYEQYF TRBV20-1 many . TRBJ2-7
TGTGCCAGCAGTCTAGGAGCTTTCACCGGGGAGCTGTTTTTT CASSLGAFTGELFF TRBV27 few . TRBJ2-2
TGTGCCAGCAGCCCCGGGACAGTCTATCATGAGCAGTTCTTC CASSPGTVYHEQFF TRBV6-2/TRBV6-3 few TRBD1 TRBJ2-1
TGTGCCAGCGGCTGGGGCCCGAGATGGTACGAGCAGTACTTC CASGWGPRWYEQYF TRBV27 . . TRBJ2-7
TGTGCCAGCAGTTCTCAGGGGGGGGCCAGTAATGAGCAGTTCTTC CASSSQGGASNEQFF TRBV7-3 . . TRBJ2-1
TGTGCCAGCAGTTTTTCGGTGGCTTCAGCTTCCTACGAGCAGTACTTC CASSFSVASASYEQYF TRBV27 . . TRBJ2-7
TGTGCCACGGGGACTAGTGGGCCCTACGAGCAGTACTTC CATGTSGPYEQYF TRBV28 few TRBD2 TRBJ2-7
TGCAGTGCTAGAGATCTCAATGAGCAGTTCTTC CSARDLNEQFF TRBV20-1 . . TRBJ2-1
TGTGCCAGCCTAGGGACCGGGGGGGTCAATGAGCAGTTCTTC CASLGTGGVNEQFF TRBV12-3/TRBV12-4 medium-sized TRBD2 TRBJ2-1
TGTGCCAGCAGTTCCATCCGACGGAGCGAGTCGGATACGCAGTATTTT CASSSIRRSESDTQYF TRBV6-6 . . TRBJ2-3
TGTGCCAGCAGCGTAGGGACAGCCTACAATGAGCAGTTCTTC CASSVGTAYNEQFF TRBV9 . . TRBJ2-1
TGTGCCAGTCGTGTTGGGTTCTCTGGGGCCAACGTCCTGACTTTC CASRVGFSGANVLTF TRBV19 few . TRBJ2-6
TGTGCCAGTAGTTTCTCCTCGACAGGCATTAATGAGCAGTTCTTC CASSFSSTGINEQFF TRBV19 . . TRBJ2-1